This T cell receptor beta chain was identified during a study of CD8 T cells in ankylosing spondylitis. The length of the CDR3 is 15 residues. Germline loops: CDR1 SGHTA, CDR2 FQGTGA. V lost 5 bases, J lost 6 bases, and 14 bases lay in between. Study outcomes and limitations: Certain motif variants had earlier been reported in reactive arthritis synovial fluid and blood. Reportedly, significant enrichment of disease-linked clones occurred in matched ankylosing spondylitis synovial fluid. A CD8+ phenotype characterized the disease-linked clones, which were relatively rare in peripheral blood. A TCR beta motif of under 10 highly homologous variants appeared characteristic of ankylosing spondylitis blood.

Libraries of TCR beta came from quantitative 5'-RACE with molecular barcodes. TCRdb re-analysed the 5' RACE reads in MiXCR, keeping a single row per CDR3 protein. The data contain fewer than 400,000 distinct CDR3 sequences, 7.5% to 9% of them singletons. This clonotype has only one observation. The target antigen is unknown. The chain carries TRBV7-3 and TRBJ2-6; the D is unclear. The sample consisted of blood, either unsorted or a sorted T cell fraction (not recorded which). This TCR was sampled from a male donor with ankylosing spondylitis. CDR3 nucleotides: TGTGCCAGCAGCAAAGGGATACCTGAGGCCAACGTCCTGACTTTC. Protein: CASSKGIPEANVLTF. The full variable domain, in which reference TRBV7-3 and TRBJ2-6 provide the parts outside the CDR3, is GAGVSQTPSNKVTEKGKYVELRCDPISGHTALYWYRQSLGQGPEFLIYFQGTGAADDSGLPNDRFFAVRPEGSVSTLKIQRTERGDSAVYLCASSKGIPEANVLTFGAGSRLTVL.